This T cell receptor (beta chain) was profiled in a study of control samples from healthy donors and cancer patients. TCRdb's table, derived via immunoSEQ multiplex PCR, lists solely in-frame clones and lacks some. Of about 270,000 clones listed, over 75% are singletons. Trimming pared 0 bases from V and 1 base from J, leaving 6 bases between. Germline-derived CDR1 and CDR2 are SGHRS and YFSETQ. This CDR3 has 14 amino acids. The origin of this receptor is a woman in her fifties or sixties with lung cancer. The rearrangement joins TRBV5-1 to TRBJ2-3; D is possibly TRBD2 (6 bases). The sample consisted of PBMCs. The CDR3 bases are TGCGCCAGCAGCTTGGGGGAGGGCACAGATACGCAGTATTTT. Its protein is CASSLGEGTDTQYF.